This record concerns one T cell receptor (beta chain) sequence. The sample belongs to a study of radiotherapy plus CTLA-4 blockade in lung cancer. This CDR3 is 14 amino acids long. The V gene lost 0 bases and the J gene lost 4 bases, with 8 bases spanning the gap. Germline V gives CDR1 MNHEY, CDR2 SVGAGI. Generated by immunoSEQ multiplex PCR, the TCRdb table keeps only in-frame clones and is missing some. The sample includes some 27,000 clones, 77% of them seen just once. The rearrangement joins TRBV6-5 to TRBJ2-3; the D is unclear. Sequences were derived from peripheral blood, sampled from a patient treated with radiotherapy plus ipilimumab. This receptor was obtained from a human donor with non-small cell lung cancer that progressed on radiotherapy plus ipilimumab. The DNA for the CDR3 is TGTGCCAGCAGTTACTCCAGCCGTGCAGATACGCAGTATTTT. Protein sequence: CASSYSSRADTQYF.